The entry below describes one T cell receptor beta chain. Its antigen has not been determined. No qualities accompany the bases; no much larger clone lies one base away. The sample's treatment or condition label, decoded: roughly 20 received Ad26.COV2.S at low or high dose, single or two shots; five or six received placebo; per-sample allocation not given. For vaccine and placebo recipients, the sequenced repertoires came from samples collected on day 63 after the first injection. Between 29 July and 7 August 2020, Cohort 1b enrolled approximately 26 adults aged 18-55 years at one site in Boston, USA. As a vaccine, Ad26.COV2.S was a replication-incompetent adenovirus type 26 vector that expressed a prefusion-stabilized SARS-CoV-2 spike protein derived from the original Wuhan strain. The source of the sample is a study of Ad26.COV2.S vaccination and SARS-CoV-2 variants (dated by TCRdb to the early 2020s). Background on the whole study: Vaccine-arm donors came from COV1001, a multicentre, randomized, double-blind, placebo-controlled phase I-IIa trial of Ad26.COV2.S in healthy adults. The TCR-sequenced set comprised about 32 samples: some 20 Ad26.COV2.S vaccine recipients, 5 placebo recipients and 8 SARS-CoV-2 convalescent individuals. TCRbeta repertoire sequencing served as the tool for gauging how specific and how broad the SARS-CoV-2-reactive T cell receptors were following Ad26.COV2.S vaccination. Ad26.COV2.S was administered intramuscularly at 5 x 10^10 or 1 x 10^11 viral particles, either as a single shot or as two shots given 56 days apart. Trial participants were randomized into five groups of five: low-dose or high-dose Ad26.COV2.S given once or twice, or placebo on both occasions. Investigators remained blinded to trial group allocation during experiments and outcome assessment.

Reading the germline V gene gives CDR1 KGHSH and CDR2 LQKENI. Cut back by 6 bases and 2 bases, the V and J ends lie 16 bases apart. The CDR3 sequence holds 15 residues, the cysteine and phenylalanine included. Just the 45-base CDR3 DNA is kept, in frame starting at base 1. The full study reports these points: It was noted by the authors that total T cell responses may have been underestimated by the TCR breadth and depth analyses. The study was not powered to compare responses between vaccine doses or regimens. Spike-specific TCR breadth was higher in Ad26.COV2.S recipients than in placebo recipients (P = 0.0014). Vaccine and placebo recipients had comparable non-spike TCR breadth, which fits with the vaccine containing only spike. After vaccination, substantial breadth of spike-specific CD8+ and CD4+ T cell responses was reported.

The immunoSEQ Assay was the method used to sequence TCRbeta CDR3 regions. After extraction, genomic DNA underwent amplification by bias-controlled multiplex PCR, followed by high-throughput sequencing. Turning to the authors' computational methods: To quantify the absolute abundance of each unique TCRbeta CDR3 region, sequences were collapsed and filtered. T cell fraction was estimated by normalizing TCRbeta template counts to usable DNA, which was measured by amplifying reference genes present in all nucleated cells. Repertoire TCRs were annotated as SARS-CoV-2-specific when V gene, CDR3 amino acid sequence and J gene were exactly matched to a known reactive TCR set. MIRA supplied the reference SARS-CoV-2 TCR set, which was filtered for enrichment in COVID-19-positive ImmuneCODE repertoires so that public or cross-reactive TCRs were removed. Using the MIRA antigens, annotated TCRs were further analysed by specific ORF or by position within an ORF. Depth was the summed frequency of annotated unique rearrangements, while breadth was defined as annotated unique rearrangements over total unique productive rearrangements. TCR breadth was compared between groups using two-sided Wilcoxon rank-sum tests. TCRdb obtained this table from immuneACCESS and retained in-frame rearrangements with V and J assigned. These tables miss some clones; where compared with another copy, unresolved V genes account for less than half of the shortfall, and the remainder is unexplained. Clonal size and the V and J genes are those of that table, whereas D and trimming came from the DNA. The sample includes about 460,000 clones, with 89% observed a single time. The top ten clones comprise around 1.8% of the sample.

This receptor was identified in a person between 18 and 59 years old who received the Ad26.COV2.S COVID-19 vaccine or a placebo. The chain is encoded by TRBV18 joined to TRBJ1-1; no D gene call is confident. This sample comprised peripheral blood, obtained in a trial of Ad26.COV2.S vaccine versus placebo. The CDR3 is CASSTGGSQNTEAFF. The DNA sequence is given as TGTGCCAGCTCCACTGGAGGATCCCAAAACACTGAAGCTTTCTTT.